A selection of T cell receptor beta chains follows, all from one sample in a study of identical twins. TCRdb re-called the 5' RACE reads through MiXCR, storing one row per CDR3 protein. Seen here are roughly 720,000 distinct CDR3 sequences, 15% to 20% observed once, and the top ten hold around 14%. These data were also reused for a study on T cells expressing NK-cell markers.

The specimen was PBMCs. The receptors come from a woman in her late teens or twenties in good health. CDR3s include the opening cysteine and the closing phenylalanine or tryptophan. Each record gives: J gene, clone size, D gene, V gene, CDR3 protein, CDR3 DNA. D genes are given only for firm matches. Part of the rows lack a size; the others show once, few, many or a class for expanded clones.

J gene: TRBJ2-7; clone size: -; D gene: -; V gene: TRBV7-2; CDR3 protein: CASSLVAGGSYEHYF; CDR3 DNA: -
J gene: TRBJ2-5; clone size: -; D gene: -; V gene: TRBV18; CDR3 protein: CASSPRPPGAETQYF; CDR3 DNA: TGTGCCAGCTCACCACGCCCCCCGGGGGCAGAGACCCAGTACTTC
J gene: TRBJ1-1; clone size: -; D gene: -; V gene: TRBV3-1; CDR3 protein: CASSLPLGPEAFF; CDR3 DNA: TGTGCCAGCAGCCTTCCCCTAGGTCCTGAAGCTTTCTTT
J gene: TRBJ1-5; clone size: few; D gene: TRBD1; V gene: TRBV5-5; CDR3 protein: CASSLAGGTGDYQPQHF; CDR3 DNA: TGTGCCAGCAGCTTGGCCGGGGGGACAGGGGACTATCAGCCCCAGCATTTT
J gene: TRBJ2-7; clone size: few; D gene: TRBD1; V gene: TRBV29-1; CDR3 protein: CSVSGTGYGEQYF; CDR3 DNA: TGCAGCGTTTCCGGGACAGGATACGGCGAGCAGTACTTC
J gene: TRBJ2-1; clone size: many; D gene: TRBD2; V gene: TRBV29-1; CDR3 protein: CSATGTSGLSEQFF; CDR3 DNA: TGCAGCGCCACCGGGACTAGCGGGCTTAGTGAGCAGTTCTTC
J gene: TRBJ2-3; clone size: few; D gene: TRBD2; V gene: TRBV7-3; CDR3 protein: CASSLLAGGIDTQYF; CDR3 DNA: TGTGCCAGCAGCCTACTAGCGGGGGGAATAGATACGCAGTATTTT
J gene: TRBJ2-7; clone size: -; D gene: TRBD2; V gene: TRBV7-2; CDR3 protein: CASSLGSGSSYYEQYF; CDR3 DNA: TGTGCCAGCAGCTTAGGTAGCGGGAGCTCCTACTACGAGCAGTACTTC
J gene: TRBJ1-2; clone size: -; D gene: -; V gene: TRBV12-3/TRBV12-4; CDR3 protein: CASTPRREYGYTF; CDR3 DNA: TGTGCCAGCACCCCACGGCGGGAATATGGCTACACCTTC
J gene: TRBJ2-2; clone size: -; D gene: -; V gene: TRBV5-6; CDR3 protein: CASSSDTTNTGELFF; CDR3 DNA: TGTGCCAGCAGCTCGGACACCACGAACACCGGGGAGCTGTTTTTT
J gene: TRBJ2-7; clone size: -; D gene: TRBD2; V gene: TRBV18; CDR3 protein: CASSPSGRSIEQYF; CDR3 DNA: TGTGCCAGCTCACCGAGCGGGAGGTCCATCGAGCAGTACTTC
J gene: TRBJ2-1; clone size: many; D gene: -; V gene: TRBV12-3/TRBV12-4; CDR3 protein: CASSFQGGYNEQFF; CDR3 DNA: TGTGCCAGCAGTTTTCAGGGGGGCTACAATGAGCAGTTCTTC
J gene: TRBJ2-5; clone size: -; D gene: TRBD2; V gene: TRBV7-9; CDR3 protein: CASSLVGLVGETQYF; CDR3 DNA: TGTGCCAGCAGCTTAGTGGGACTAGTAGGAGAGACCCAGTACTTC
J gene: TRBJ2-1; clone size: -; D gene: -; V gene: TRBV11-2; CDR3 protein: CASSLVGSIRGQFF; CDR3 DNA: TGTGCCAGCAGCTTAGTCGGGTCGATCAGAGGGCAGTTCTTC
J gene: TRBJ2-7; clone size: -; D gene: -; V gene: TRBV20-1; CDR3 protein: CSARDGKGPAYEQYF; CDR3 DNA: TGCAGTGCTAGAGATGGGAAGGGACCCGCCTACGAGCAGTACTTC
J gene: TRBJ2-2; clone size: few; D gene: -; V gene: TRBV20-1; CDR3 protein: CSARFSGNTGELFF; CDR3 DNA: TGCAGTGCTAGGTTTAGCGGGAACACCGGGGAGCTGTTTTTT
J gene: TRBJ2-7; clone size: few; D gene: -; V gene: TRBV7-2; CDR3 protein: CASSQGASVSYEQYF; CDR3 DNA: TGTGCCAGCAGCCAAGGCGCTAGCGTCTCCTACGAGCAGTACTTC
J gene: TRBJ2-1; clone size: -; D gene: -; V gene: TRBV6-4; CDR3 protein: CASSDRVNEQFF; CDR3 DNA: TGTGCCAGCAGTGATAGGGTCAATGAGCAGTTCTTC
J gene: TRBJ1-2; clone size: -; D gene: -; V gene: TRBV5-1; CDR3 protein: CASSLAVASGYTF; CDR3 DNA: TGCGCCAGCAGCTTGGCCGTTGCGAGCGGCTACACCTTC
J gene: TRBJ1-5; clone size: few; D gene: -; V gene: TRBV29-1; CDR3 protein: CSVSRGTGEPQHF; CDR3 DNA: TGCAGCGTTTCAAGGGGGACCGGCGAGCCCCAGCATTTT
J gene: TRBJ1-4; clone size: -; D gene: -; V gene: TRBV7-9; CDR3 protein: CASSYEEKLFF; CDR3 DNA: TGTGCCAGCAGCTATGAAGAAAAACTGTTTTTT
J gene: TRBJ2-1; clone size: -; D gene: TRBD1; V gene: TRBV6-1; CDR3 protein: CASSPDREWDNEQFF; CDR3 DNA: TGTGCCAGCAGTCCGGACAGGGAGTGGGACAATGAGCAGTTCTTC
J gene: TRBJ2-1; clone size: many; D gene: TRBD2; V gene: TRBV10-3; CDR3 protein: CAISLVAGVGDEQFF; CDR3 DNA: TGTGCCATCAGCCTAGTAGCGGGAGTAGGGGATGAGCAGTTCTTC
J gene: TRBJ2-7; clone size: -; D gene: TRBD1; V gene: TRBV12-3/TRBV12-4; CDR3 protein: CASSAGTGIRYEQYF; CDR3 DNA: TGTGCCAGCAGTGCAGGGACAGGGATTAGGTACGAGCAGTACTTC